This T cell receptor (beta chain) appears in the sequencing data of a study of OX40 agonist ivuxolimab in advanced cancers. Assay used: immunoSEQ multiplex PCR; TCRdb lists only in-frame clones, some missing. Found here are more than 80,000 clones, 65% to 90% of them singletons; the top ten hold less than 2%. A remark on this clone: Its specificity is unknown.

This CDR3 contains 11 residues. CDR1 SQVTM and CDR2 ANQGSEA come from the germline V gene. V gave up 7 bases and J gave up 5 bases, with 11 bases separating them. Study outcomes and limitations: Averaging showed that CD8+ T cells had more expanded clones than CD4+ did. Patients who responded partially at 0.1-3.0 mg/kg showed clonal expansion ranking among the lowest. Both blood CD4+ and CD8+ T cells showed clonal growth by week 6 at 0.1 to 3.0 mg/kg.

The genes are TRBV29-1 and TRBJ2-5; D tentatively fits TRBD1 or TRBD2 (5 bases each). This specimen consisted of CD4+ or CD8+ T cells sorted from blood, obtained in a trial of the OX40 agonist ivuxolimab. This receptor was identified in an adult with an advanced solid tumor such as melanoma, head and neck, liver or kidney cancer. CDR3 DNA sequence: TGCAGCGGGGGGACGGGGGAGACCCAGTACTTC. The encoded protein is CSGGTGETQYF.